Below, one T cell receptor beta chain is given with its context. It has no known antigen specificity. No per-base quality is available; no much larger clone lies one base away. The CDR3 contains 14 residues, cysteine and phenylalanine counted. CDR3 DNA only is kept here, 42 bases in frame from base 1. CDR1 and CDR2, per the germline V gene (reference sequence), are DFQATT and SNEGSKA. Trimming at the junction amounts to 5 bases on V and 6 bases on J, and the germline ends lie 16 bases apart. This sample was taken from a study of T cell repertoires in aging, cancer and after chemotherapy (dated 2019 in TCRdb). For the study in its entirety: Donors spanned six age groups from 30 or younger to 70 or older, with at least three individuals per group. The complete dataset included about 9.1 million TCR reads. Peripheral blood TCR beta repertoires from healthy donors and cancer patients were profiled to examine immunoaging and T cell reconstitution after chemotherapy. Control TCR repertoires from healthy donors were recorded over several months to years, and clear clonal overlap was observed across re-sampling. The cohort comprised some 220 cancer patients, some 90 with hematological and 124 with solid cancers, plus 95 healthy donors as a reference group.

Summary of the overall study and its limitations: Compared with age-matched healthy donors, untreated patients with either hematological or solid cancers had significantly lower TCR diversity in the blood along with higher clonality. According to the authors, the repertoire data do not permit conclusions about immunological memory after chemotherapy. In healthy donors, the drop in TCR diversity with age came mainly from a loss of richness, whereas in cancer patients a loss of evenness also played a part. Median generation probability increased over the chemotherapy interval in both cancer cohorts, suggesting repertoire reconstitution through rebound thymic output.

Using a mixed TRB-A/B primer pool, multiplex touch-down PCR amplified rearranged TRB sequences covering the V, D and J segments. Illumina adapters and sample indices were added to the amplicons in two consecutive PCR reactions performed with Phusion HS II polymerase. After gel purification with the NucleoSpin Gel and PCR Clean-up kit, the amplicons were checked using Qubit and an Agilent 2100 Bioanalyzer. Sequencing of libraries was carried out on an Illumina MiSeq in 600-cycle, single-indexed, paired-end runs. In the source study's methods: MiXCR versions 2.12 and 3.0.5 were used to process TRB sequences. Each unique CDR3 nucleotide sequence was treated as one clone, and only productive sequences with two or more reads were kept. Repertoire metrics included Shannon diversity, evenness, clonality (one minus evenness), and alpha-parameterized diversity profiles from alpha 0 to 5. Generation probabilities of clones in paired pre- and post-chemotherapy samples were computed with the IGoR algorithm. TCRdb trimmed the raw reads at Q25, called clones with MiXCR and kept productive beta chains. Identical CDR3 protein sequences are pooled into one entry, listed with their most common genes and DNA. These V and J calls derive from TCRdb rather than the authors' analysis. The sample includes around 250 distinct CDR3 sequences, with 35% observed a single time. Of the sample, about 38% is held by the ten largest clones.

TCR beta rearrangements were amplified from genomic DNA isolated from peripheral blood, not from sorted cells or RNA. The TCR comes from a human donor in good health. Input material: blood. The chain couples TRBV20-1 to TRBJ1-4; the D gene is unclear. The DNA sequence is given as TGCAGTGCTGAATCGGGTCCCGGGGATGAAAAACTGTTTTTT. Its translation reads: CSAESGPGDEKLFF.